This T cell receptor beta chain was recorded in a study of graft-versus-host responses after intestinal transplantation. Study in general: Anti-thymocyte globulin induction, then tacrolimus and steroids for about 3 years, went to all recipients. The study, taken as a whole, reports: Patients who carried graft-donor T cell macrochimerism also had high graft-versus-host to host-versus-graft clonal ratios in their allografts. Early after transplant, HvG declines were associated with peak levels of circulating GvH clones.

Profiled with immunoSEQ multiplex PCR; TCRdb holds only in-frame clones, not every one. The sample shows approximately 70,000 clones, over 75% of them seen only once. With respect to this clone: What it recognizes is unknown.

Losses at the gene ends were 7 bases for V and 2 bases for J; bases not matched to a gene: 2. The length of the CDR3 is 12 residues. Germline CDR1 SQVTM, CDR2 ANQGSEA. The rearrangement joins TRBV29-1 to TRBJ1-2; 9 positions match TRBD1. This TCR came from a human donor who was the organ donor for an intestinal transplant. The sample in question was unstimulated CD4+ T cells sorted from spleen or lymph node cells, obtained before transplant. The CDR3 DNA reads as TGCAGCGCTGGACAGGGGAACTATGGCTACACCTTC. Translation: CSAGQGNYGYTF.